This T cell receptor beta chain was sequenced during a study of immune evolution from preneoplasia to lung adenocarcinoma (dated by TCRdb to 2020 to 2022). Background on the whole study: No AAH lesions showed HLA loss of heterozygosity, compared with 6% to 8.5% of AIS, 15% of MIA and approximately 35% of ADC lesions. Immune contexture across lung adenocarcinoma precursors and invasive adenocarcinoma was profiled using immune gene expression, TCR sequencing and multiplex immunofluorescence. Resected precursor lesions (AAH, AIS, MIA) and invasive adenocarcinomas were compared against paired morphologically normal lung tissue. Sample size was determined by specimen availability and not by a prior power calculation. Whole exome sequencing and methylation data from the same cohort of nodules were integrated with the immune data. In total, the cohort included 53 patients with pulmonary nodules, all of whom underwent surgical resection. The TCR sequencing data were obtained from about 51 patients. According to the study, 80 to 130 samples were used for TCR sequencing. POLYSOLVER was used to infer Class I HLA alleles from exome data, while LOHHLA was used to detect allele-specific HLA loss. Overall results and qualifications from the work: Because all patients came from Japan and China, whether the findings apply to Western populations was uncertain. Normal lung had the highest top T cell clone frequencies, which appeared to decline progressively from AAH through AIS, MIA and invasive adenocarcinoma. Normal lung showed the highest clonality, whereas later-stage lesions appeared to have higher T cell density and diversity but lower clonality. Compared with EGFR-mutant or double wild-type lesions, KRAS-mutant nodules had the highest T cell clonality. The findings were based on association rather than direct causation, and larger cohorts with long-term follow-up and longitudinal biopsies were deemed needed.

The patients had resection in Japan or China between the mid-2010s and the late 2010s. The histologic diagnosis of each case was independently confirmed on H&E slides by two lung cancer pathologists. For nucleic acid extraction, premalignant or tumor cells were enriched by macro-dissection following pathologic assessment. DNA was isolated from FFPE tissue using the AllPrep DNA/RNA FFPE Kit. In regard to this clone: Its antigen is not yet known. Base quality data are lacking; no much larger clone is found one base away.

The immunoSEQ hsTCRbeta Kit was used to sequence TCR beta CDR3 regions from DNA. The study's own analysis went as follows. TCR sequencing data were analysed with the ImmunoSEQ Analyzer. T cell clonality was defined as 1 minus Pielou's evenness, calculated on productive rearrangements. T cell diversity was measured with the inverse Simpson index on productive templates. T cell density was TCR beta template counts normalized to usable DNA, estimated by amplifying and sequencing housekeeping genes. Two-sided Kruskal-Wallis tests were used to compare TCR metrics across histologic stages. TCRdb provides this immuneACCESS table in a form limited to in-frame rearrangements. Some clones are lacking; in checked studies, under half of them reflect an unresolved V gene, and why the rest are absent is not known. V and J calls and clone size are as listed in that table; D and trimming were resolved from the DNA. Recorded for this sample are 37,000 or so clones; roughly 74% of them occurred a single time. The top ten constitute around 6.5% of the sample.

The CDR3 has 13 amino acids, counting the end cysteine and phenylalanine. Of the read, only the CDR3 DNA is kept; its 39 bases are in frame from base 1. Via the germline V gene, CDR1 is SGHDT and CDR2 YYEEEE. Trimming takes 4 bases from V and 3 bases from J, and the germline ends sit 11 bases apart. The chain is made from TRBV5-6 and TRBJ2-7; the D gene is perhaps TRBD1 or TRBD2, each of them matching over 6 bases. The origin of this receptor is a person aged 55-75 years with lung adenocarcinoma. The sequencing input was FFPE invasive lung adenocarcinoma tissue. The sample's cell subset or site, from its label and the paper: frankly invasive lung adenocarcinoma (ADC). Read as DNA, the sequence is TGTGCCAGCAGCCATCGGGGGCACTACGAGCAGTACTTC. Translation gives CASSHRGHYEQYF.